Listed below are T cell receptor beta chains from one sample, sequenced in a study of beta chain features in type 1 diabetes. Method: immunoSEQ multiplex PCR; TCRdb's copy keeps in-frame clones and lacks some. The repertoire consists of about 700,000 clones, with around 15% occurring once and the leading ten covering 0.02% to 0.025%. Sequences were obtained from naive CD4+ T cells from blood. The receptors originated from a man aged 18 to 30 with type 1 diabetes. The CDR3 runs from the conserved cysteine through the conserved F or W. Fields, in order: V gene, J gene, CDR3 protein.

v_call: TRBV9; j_call: TRBJ2-6; cdr3_aa: CASSFRRSSGANVLTF
v_call: TRBV5-4; j_call: TRBJ2-5; cdr3_aa: CASSTMTESQETQYF
v_call: TRBV30; j_call: TRBJ1-2; cdr3_aa: CAWSPGPFPHASAYGYTF
v_call: TRBV19; j_call: TRBJ2-5; cdr3_aa: CASSMSGRETQYF
v_call: TRBV13; j_call: TRBJ2-3; cdr3_aa: CASSPFLSGYTDTQYF
v_call: TRBV5-4; j_call: TRBJ2-5; cdr3_aa: CASSPGGGSYQETQYF
v_call: TRBV4-1; j_call: TRBJ1-1; cdr3_aa: CASSQEGNPRAFF
v_call: TRBV7-8; j_call: TRBJ2-5; cdr3_aa: CASSTTGTLQETQYF
v_call: TRBV15; j_call: TRBJ2-1; cdr3_aa: CATSRDPGLHNEQFF
v_call: TRBV6-5; j_call: TRBJ2-7; cdr3_aa: CATLGPTGLREQYF
v_call: TRBV12-5; j_call: TRBJ2-6; cdr3_aa: CASGFRALSGANVLTF
v_call: TRBV6-5; j_call: TRBJ2-6; cdr3_aa: CASSPGTGANVLTF
v_call: TRBV9; j_call: TRBJ2-3; cdr3_aa: CASSVPLSSTDTQYF
v_call: TRBV9; j_call: TRBJ2-2; cdr3_aa: CASSVAGQGTTGELFF
v_call: TRBV11-2; j_call: TRBJ2-2; cdr3_aa: CASSPQGANTGELFF
v_call: TRBV30; j_call: TRBJ1-5; cdr3_aa: CAWSVSPRGGINQPQHF
v_call: TRBV11-2; j_call: TRBJ1-6; cdr3_aa: CASSSETALHF
v_call: TRBV9; j_call: TRBJ2-2; cdr3_aa: CASSVGLTGELFF
v_call: TRBV30; j_call: TRBJ2-1; cdr3_aa: CAWSVAGEQFF
v_call: TRBV4-1; j_call: TRBJ2-1; cdr3_aa: CASSRTGTASSYNEQFF
v_call: TRBV5-1; j_call: TRBJ1-4; cdr3_aa: CASSLQGEKLFF
v_call: TRBV30; j_call: TRBJ2-7; cdr3_aa: CAWTKYSYEQYF
v_call: TRBV29-1; j_call: TRBJ1-1; cdr3_aa: CSVVVQGLRTEAFF
v_call: TRBV7-2; j_call: TRBJ1-6; cdr3_aa: CASSHTVKDSPLHF
v_call: TRBV10-3; j_call: TRBJ1-4; cdr3_aa: CAISEDANEKLFF
v_call: TRBV6-6; j_call: TRBJ2-5; cdr3_aa: CASTPGPTETQYF
v_call: TRBV20-1; j_call: TRBJ2-7; cdr3_aa: CSAFMNYEQYF
v_call: TRBV7-2; j_call: TRBJ1-1; cdr3_aa: CASSSLGARNTEAFF
v_call: TRBV28; j_call: TRBJ1-4; cdr3_aa: CASSLNWGFAGAGEKLFF
v_call: TRBV27; j_call: TRBJ2-7; cdr3_aa: CASSLNRGSGEQYF
v_call: TRBV14; j_call: TRBJ2-7; cdr3_aa: CASSQPPYEQYF
v_call: TRBV2; j_call: TRBJ1-6; cdr3_aa: CATTTGNNSPLHF
v_call: TRBV30; j_call: TRBJ2-3; cdr3_aa: CAWTGQPLPDTQYF
v_call: TRBV27; j_call: TRBJ1-1; cdr3_aa: CASNPTGGQTEAFF
v_call: TRBV2; j_call: TRBJ1-2; cdr3_aa: CASSEDGTYGYTF
v_call: TRBV6-1; j_call: TRBJ1-1; cdr3_aa: CASSAQGIEAFF
v_call: TRBV7-9; j_call: TRBJ1-6; cdr3_aa: CASSRDSGGNSPLHF